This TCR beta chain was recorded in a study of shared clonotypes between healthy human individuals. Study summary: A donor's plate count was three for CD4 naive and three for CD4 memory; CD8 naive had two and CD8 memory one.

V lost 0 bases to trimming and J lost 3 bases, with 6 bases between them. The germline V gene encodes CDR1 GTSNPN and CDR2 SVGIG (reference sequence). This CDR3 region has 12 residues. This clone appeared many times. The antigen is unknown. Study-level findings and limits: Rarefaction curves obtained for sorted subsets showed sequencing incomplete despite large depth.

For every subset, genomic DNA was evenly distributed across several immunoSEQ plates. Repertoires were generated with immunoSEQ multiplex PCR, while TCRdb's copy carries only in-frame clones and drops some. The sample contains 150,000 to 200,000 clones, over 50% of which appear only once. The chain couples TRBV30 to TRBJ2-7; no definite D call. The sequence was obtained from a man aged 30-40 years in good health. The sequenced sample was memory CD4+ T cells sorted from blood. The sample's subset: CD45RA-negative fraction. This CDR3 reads CAWSVTRYEQYF. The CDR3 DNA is TGTGCCTGGAGTGTAACTCGCTACGAGCAGTACTTC.